This T cell receptor (beta chain) was sequenced in a study of blood T cell repertoires in COVID-19. Overall study context: Acute and convalescent COVID-19 specimens originated in the United States, Italy and Spain.

Recruits, aged about 18 to 100 years, lived in 24 US areas. Participants had their cohort set by participant-reported clinical history. Authors' analysis steps: Reference gene primer amplification in the assay estimated nucleated cell counts. TCRdb's table, derived via immunoSEQ multiplex PCR, lists solely in-frame clones and lacks some. V and J calls and clone size are as listed in that table; D and trimming were resolved from the DNA. This sample has fewer than 300,000 clones, with approximately 92% found just once. The CDR3 loop spans 14 amino acids. Trimming took 5 bases from V and 1 from J, leaving 11 bases between them. CDR1 and CDR2 from the germline V gene are SEHNR and FQNEAQ (reference sequence).

The rearrangement uses TRBV7-9 and TRBJ1-2; D perhaps matches TRBD1 (5 bases). Sequencing input: PBMCs or T cells enriched from blood (not recorded which). This TCR was sampled from a woman aged 25 to 39 who had recovered from COVID-19. In DNA, the CDR3 is TGTGCCAGCAGCCCCGACAGATTTAACTATGGCTACACCTTC. This sequence encodes CASSPDRFNYGYTF.